This TCR beta chain was obtained from a study of STAT3 mutations in large granular lymphocyte leukemia. Across the study: Canonical activating STAT3 mutations were detected in roughly half of the longitudinally sequenced T-LGLL patients. Broader study findings: After therapy, 6 of 18 patients switched clonotypes, all new clones STAT3 wild type. Every T-cell large granular lymphocyte leukemia patient had at least one immunodominant TCR beta clonotype. Differing intervals and regimens complicate linking therapy response to clone burden.

Of note for this clone: Its antigen is not known.

Average productive template count per sample was roughly 40,000. Repertoires were generated with immunoSEQ multiplex PCR, while TCRdb's copy carries only in-frame clones and drops some. Of around 5,700 clones in the sample, roughly 80% were seen once. Sequenced material: peripheral blood mononuclear cells. The source of this sequence is a man in his forties with T-cell large granular lymphocyte leukemia. Some clones in this sample may be carry-over from other donors' samples.

The CDR3 is CASSESAGTGTQYF. DNA of the CDR3: TGCGCCAGCAGTGAGTCGGCGGGGACGGGGACCCAGTACTTC. The genes are TRBV10-2 and TRBJ2-5; possible D gene TRBD2, 6 bases. This CDR3 has 14 residues. Deletions cut 0 bases from V and 7 bases from J, with 12 bases between. Germline-derived CDR1 and CDR2 are WSHSY and SAAADI.